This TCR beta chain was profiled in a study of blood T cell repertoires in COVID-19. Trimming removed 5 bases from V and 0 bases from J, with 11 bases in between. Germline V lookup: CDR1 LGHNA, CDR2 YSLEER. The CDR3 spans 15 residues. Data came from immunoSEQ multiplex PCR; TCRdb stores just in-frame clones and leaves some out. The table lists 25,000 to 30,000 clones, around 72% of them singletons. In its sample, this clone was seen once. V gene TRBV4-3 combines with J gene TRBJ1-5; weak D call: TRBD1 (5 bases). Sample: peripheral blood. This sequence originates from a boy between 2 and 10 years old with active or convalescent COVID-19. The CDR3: CASSLQVTSNQPQHF. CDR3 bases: TGCGCCAGCAGCTTACAGGTGACTAGCAATCAGCCCCAGCATTTT.